This TCR delta chain is drawn from a study of γδ T cells in repeated Plasmodium falciparum infection. TCRdb re-called clones from the multiplex PCR reads using CATT. The sample has roughly 93,000 delta-chain clones, 0.75% to 1% seen once. Study observations and caveats: The Malian cohort came from a small rural village of predominantly one ethnic group.

Concerning this clone: Its specificity is unknown. The protein in TCRdb stems from a much larger clone and differs at residue 16 from this DNA's translation, likely a read error; here the protein is translated from the DNA.

The TCR was taken from a pool of human donors (malaria-infected and uninfected, not separated). Sample: gamma-delta T cells from blood.

CDR3: CALATLLRGIRSDKLTF. CDR3 nucleotide sequence: TGTGCTCTTGCGACTCTCCTACGGGGGATACGATCCGATAAACTCACCTTT. A V gene of TRDV1 was called, but no J gene was assigned; TRDD3 is taken as the D call from the table, unchecked against the DNA. The germline CDR1 and CDR2 sequences are TSWWSYY and QGS. CDR3 length: 17 residues.